What follows are 20 T cell receptor beta chains derived from one specimen sequenced in a study of blood T cell repertoires in COVID-19. Clones were read by immunoSEQ multiplex PCR, and TCRdb kept only the in-frame ones, dropping some. The sample records about 60,000 clones, roughly 87% being singletons. The material sequenced was peripheral blood. The origin of the receptors is a human donor with acute or convalescent COVID-19. The donor label of this sample is uncertain.

V usage is TRBV6-4 and J usage is TRBJ2-3; 8 bases align to TRBD1. Germline CDR1 reads MRHNA; CDR2 reads SNTAGT. The CDR3 extends over 13 amino acids. The V and J ends lost 3 bases and 4 bases, in that order; junction bases with no gene match: 0. The CDR3 bases are TGTGCCAGCAGTGAACAGGGGGCAGATACGCAGTATTTT. Translated, it gives CASSEQGADTQYF.

Of note for this clone: The junction and the germline gene differ at one end; a read error may be behind it. V gene TRBV19 combines with J gene TRBJ1-1, with TRBD1 identical over 9 bases. CDR1 and CDR2 (germline): LNHDA, SQIVND (reference sequence). The length of the CDR3 is 14 residues. The CDR3 DNA reads TGTGCCAGCAGTAGGGGACAGGGAAGCCTTGAAGCTTTCTTT. Protein sequence: CASSRGQGSLEAFF.

The CDR3 spells CASSLVTPNYNEQFF. CDR3 bases: TGTGCCAGCAGCTTGGTCACTCCTAATTACAATGAGCAGTTCTTC. This chain joins TRBV5-4 and TRBJ2-1; D ambiguous. The V and J ends lost 0 bases and 4 bases respectively, with 11 bases between them. This CDR3 spans 15 amino acids. Germline assignment: CDR1 SGHNT and CDR2 YYREEE (reference sequence).

The chain has TRBV9 and TRBJ1-1; 10 nucleotides align to TRBD1. Germline V gene lookup returns CDR1 SGDLS and CDR2 YYNGEE. This CDR3 region has 15 residues. Trimming removed 4 bases from V and 6 bases from J; junction bases left unmatched: 9. Written as DNA, the CDR3 is TGTGCCAGCAGCACTCTGACAGGGGGCAATTCTGAAGCTTTCTTT. Protein product: CASSTLTGGNSEAFF.

V is TRBV2 and J is TRBJ1-1; possible D gene TRBD1, 5 bases. Germline V gene sequence: CDR1 SNHLY, CDR2 FYNNEI. V was cut by 6 bases and J by 5 bases, with 13 bases left in between. The CDR3 extends over 13 amino acids. The CDR3 bases are TGTGCCAGCAGAAAGGATGGGGGGACTGAAGCTTTCTTT. Translating it yields CASRKDGGTEAFF.

This chain connects TRBV5-1 to TRBJ1-1; D is unclear. V dropped 1 base and J dropped 1 base, with 8 bases sitting between them. The CDR3 is 14 residues long. Germline CDR1 SGHRS, CDR2 YFSETQ. The CDR3, as DNA: TGCGCCAGCAGCTTGCCGGTTGCGAACACTGAAGCTTTCTTT. Translation: CASSLPVANTEAFF. Together with reference TRBV5-1 and TRBJ1-1, the CDR3 gives the full variable domain: KAGVTQTPRYLIKTRGQQVTLSCSPISGHRSVSWYQQTPGQGLQFLFEYFSETQRNKGNFPGRFSGRQFSNSRSEMNVSTLELGDSALYLCASSLPVANTEAFFGQGTRLTVV.

The chain recombines TRBV7-3 with TRBJ2-1; 10 nucleotides agree with TRBD2. Germline V lookup: CDR1 SGHTA, CDR2 FQGTGA. The CDR3 runs to 13 residues. J gave up 6 bases and V 8 bases, and 4 bases lay outside the gene matches. CDR3 in DNA: TGTGCCAGCGGCCCTAGCGGGAGCAATGAGCAGTTCTTC. This translates into CASGPSGSNEQFF. Filled out from reference TRBV7-3 and TRBJ2-1, the complete variable domain reads GAGVSQTPSNKVTEKGKYVELRCDPISGHTALYWYRQSLGQGPEFLIYFQGTGAADDSGLPNDRFFAVRPEGSVSTLKIQRTERGDSAVYLCASGPSGSNEQFFGPGTRLTVL.

J is TRBJ1-6 and V is TRBV2; 11 bases align to TRBD1. The CDR3 runs 17 residues. The V and J ends lost 11 bases and 3 bases, in that order; junction bases with no gene match: 12. Germline CDR1 SNHLY, CDR2 FYNNEI. The CDR3, as DNA: TGTGCCGTAACCGGGACAGGGGGAAATTTCTATAATTCACCCCTCCACTTT. Translated, it gives CAVTGTGGNFYNSPLHF.

The chain couples TRBV5-1 to TRBJ2-5; the match to TRBD2 covers 8 bases. From germline, CDR1 is SGHRS and CDR2 YFSETQ. The CDR3 has 13 amino acids. The J segment lost 1 base and the V segment lost 9 bases, leaving 5 bases of the junction unmatched. In nucleotides, the CDR3 is TGCGCCACCCGGGGGGGATTCCAAGAGACCCAGTACTTC. It yields the protein CATRGGFQETQYF.

V gene TRBV5-1 combines with J gene TRBJ2-2; TRBD1 is a possible D gene (6 bases). The V end was cut by 1 base, the J end by 4 bases, with 14 bases between. Germline V gene lookup returns CDR1 SGHRS and CDR2 YFSETQ. CDR3 length: 16 amino acids. This CDR3 is CASSLSWGRGTGELFF. The CDR3 coding sequence is TGCGCCAGCAGCTTGTCTTGGGGGCGCGGCACCGGGGAGCTGTTTTTT.

The chain joins TRBV28 to TRBJ2-5; the D gene is possibly TRBD1 (6 bases). The V end was cut by 1 base, the J end by 7 bases, with 10 bases between. Germline-derived CDR1 and CDR2 are MDHEN and SYDVKM. This CDR3 is 13 amino acids long. Here the CDR3 reads CASSLSVRGTQYF. The CDR3 bases are TGTGCCAGCAGTTTATCGGTCAGGGGGACCCAGTACTTC.

This clone was counted only a few times. The rearrangement joins TRBV18 to TRBJ1-2; the D is unclear. There are 14 residues in the CDR3. CDR1 and CDR2 from the germline V gene are KGHSH and LQKENI. The V end was cut by 2 bases, the J end by 2 bases, with 9 bases between. The CDR3 bases are TGTGCCAGCTCACCAACGACGGGAAACTATGGCTACACCTTC. This codes for CASSPTTGNYGYTF. The variable domain in full, with the rest retrieved from reference TRBV18 and TRBJ1-2, is NAGVMQNPRHLVRRRGQEARLRCSPMKGHSHVYWYRQLPEEGLKFMVYLQKENIIDESGMPKERFSAEFPKEGPSILRIQQVVRGDSAAYFCASSPTTGNYGYTFGSGTRLTVV.

The V call is TRBV2, the J call TRBJ1-1; D perhaps matches TRBD1 (5 bases). CDR1 and CDR2 (germline): SNHLY, FYNNEI. The V gene lost 7 bases and the J gene lost 1 base, with 16 bases spanning the gap. This CDR3 comprises 15 residues. The CDR3 bases are TGTGCCAGCACTAACTTGCGGGGGGGGAACACTGAAGCTTTCTTT. Its protein product is CASTNLRGGNTEAFF.

This chain connects TRBV27 to TRBJ2-7, with 7 bases matching TRBD1. Looked up from germline, CDR1 is MNHEY and CDR2 is SMNVEV (reference sequence). The ends lost 6 bases at V and 6 bases at J; junction bases unmatched: 17. CDR3 length: 16 amino acids. The CDR3 DNA reads TGTGCCAGCAGAAAACTAGGGCAGGGGGATTTCCCCGAGCAGTACGTC. As protein: CASRKLGQGDFPEQYV.

V usage is TRBV7-2 and J usage is TRBJ2-1; TRBD2 matches 12 bases. The J segment lost 8 bases and the V segment lost 1 base, leaving 6 bases of the junction unmatched. Germline CDR1 reads SGHTA; CDR2 reads FQGNSA. The CDR3 covers 16 residues. CDR3 in amino acids: CASSLDLAGGRDEQFF. Here the CDR3 DNA reads TGTGCCAGCAGCTTAGATCTAGCGGGGGGGCGCGATGAGCAGTTCTTC.

This chain links TRBV2 with TRBJ2-1, with 13 bases that match TRBD2. The ends lost 6 bases at V and 5 bases at J; junction bases unmatched: 4. This CDR3 is built from 15 residues. CDR1 is SNHLY and CDR2 is FYNNEI in the germline V gene. The CDR3 DNA follows: TGTGCCAGCAGGGAACTAGCGGGGGGGCACAATGAGCAGTTCTTC. This translates into CASRELAGGHNEQFF.

V gene TRBV6-2 or TRBV6-3 combines with J gene TRBJ2-1, with 13 bases matching TRBD2. The V gene end was trimmed by 5 bases and the J gene end by 8 bases; junction bases not matched to a gene: 6. The germline CDR1 and CDR2 sequences are MNHEY and SVGEGT. The CDR3 runs to 15 residues. The CDR3 DNA follows: TGTGCCAGCAGTAAACTAGCGGGGGGGCAGGATGAGCAGTTCTTC. Translating gives CASSKLAGGQDEQFF.

This sequence joins TRBV30 and TRBJ2-7; TRBD2 is a possible D gene (5 bases). The V end was cut by 3 bases, the J end by 2 bases, with 11 bases between. The CDR3 runs to 13 residues. The germline V gene encodes CDR1 GTSNPN and CDR2 SVGIG (reference sequence). This CDR3 is CAWSEGGPYEQYV. DNA for the CDR3: TGTGCCTGGAGCGAGGGCGGCCCCTACGAGCAGTACGTC.

This chain joins TRBV9 and TRBJ2-5; 8 bases are a match to TRBD2. The CDR3 runs 17 residues. The V gene's germline CDR1 is SGDLS and CDR2 YYNGEE. Trimming took 0 bases from V and 5 from J; bases not matched to a gene: 12. Written as DNA, the CDR3 is TGTGCCAGCAGCGTAGGTATCAGCGGGGGCCTGCGCGAGACCCAGTACTTC. It codes for CASSVGISGGLRETQYF.

The chain has TRBV10-3 and TRBJ1-2, with 8 bases fitting TRBD1. The CDR3 sequence is 15 residues long. Germline lookup yields CDR1 ENHRY and CDR2 SYGVKD. Trimming removed 5 bases from V and 2 bases from J; junction bases left unmatched: 7. CDR3 amino acids: CAISSDRTGNYGYTF. The CDR3, as DNA: TGTGCCATCAGTTCGGATCGGACAGGGAACTATGGCTACACCTTC.